The entry below gives a single TCR beta chain sequence along with its context. Antigen: not known. These data originate in a study of B cell selection in AIRE deficiency. In the original analysis: Treg pools: 50,000 to 70,000 distinct patient, 9.56x10^4 donor TCRbeta sequences. Assay used: immunoSEQ multiplex PCR; TCRdb lists only in-frame clones, some missing. V and J calls plus clone size are reproduced from that table; the DNA served to infer D and trimming. The repertoire holds about 19,000 clones, with roughly 91% as singletons. Regulatory T cells were sorted as CD4+CD25hiCD127low/negative cells. V shed 4 bases and J shed 1 base, with 6 bases lying between them. From germline, CDR1 is SGHKS and CDR2 YYEKEE (reference sequence). The CDR3 sequence is 13 residues long. Study observations and caveats: Of approximately 3,600 shared Treg TCRbeta sequences, roughly 31% were healthy-donor-only and 7% to 9.5% patient-only.

Sequencing was performed on CD4+CD25+ Tregs sorted from PBMCs. The sequence was obtained from a human donor in good health. The chain combines TRBV5-5 with TRBJ1-5; a weak D match, TRBD1 (5 bases). The CDR3 loop reads CASSRGSNQPQHF. CDR3 DNA sequence: TGTGCCAGCAGCCGGGGGAGCAATCAGCCCCAGCATTTT.